This passage covers 22 T cell receptor beta chains from one sample sequenced in a study of blood T cell repertoires in COVID-19. Clones were read by immunoSEQ multiplex PCR, and TCRdb kept only the in-frame ones, dropping some. The sample records approximately 150,000 clones, around 81% being singletons. Sequences were obtained from peripheral blood. These receptors originate from a woman aged 45-65 years with acute or convalescent COVID-19.

V and J are TRBV6-2 or TRBV6-3 and TRBJ1-1; 9 nucleotides line up with TRBD1. V lost 4 bases, J lost 8 bases, and 11 bases stayed unmatched. Germline V gene data show CDR1 as MNHEY and CDR2 as SVGEGT. CDR3 length: 15 amino acids. The CDR3 sequence: CASSSAGQGHREAFF. Written as DNA, the CDR3 is TGTGCCAGCAGTTCCGCGGGACAGGGCCATCGAGAAGCTTTCTTT.

This sequence joins TRBV6-5 and TRBJ2-5; 9 nucleotides agree with TRBD1. V was clipped by 5 bases and J by 5 bases; unmatched bases: 3. The CDR3 runs 13 residues. The germline V gene encodes CDR1 MNHEY and CDR2 SVGAGI. The CDR3 region is CASSRGTGETQYF. CDR3 bases: TGTGCCAGCAGTCGTGGGACAGGGGAGACCCAGTACTTC.

The chain recombines TRBV7-9 with TRBJ1-5; D gene unclear. Trimming shortened V by 0 bases and J by 3 bases, and 15 bases separated the two germline ends. The CDR3 totals 17 residues. Germline V lookup: CDR1 SEHNR, CDR2 FQNEAQ (reference sequence). CDR3 DNA sequence: TGTGCCAGCAGCTTAGCGCTCACAGATCCCCACAATCAGCCCCAGCATTTT. Protein: CASSLALTDPHNQPQHF.

The rearrangement links TRBV5-5 to TRBJ2-2; maybe TRBD1 (5 bases). V gave up 3 bases and J gave up 0 bases, with 9 bases separating them. The CDR3 totals 15 residues. Germline CDR1 reads SGHKS; CDR2 reads YYEKEE (reference sequence). The CDR3 protein is CASSSMTANTGELFF. The CDR3 nucleotides read TGTGCCAGCAGCTCGATGACAGCGAACACCGGGGAGCTGTTTTTT.

This clone came up once. The chain has TRBV10-1 and TRBJ1-3; TRBD1 aligns across 8 bases. In germline, CDR1 is WNHNN, CDR2 SYGVQD (reference sequence). This CDR3 region has 16 residues. After removal of 8 bases from V and 4 bases from J, the junction contained 13 bases not matched to a gene. CDR3 nucleotide sequence: TGCGCCAGCCGTCGTCATCAGGGGGCGCGCGGAAACACCATATATTTT. Protein product: CASRRHQGARGNTIYF.

The chain links TRBV7-2 to TRBJ2-7, with a possible D match to TRBD1 (5 bases). The CDR3 runs to 13 residues. Germline CDR1 SGHTA, CDR2 FQGNSA. The V end was cut by 5 bases, the J end by 5 bases, with 13 bases between. The CDR3 region is CASSHYRQNEQYF. The CDR3 DNA reads as TGTGCCAGCAGCCACTACAGGCAAAACGAGCAGTACTTC.

V and J are TRBV28 and TRBJ1-2; TRBD1 agrees at 11 bases. CDR1 and CDR2 (germline): MDHEN, SYDVKM. J gave up 4 bases and V 7 bases, and 2 bases lay outside the gene matches. The CDR3 has 13 amino acids. The CDR3 bases are TGTGCCAGCATGGGGACAGGGGGCTATGGCTACACCTTC. It yields the protein CASMGTGGYGYTF.

The chain carries TRBV27 and TRBJ2-5; D is unclear. V lost 2 bases and J 1 base, leaving 5 bases between the germline ends. The CDR3 is 13 amino acids. Germline V lookup: CDR1 MNHEY, CDR2 SMNVEV (reference sequence). CDR3 sequence reads: CASSLRVQETQYF. DNA of the CDR3: TGTGCCAGCAGTTTACGGGTCCAAGAGACCCAGTACTTC.

V and J are TRBV28 and TRBJ1-3; 10 bases map to TRBD1. V was pared by 5 bases and J by 8 bases, with 9 bases of the junction left unmatched. Per the germline V gene, CDR1 is MDHEN and CDR2 is SYDVKM. There are 15 residues in the CDR3. CDR3 sequence: CASSSGQGVGHTIYF. Here the CDR3 DNA reads TGTGCCAGCAGTAGTGGACAGGGGGTTGGCCACACCATATATTTT.

The chain couples TRBV30 to TRBJ1-1; TRBD1 matches 10 bases. CDR1 and CDR2 from the germline V gene are GTSNPN and SVGIG (reference sequence). V was clipped by 3 bases and J by 10 bases; unmatched bases: 8. CDR3 length: 13 residues. The chain's CDR3 is CAWSHGQGDGAFF. The CDR3 nucleotides read TGTGCCTGGAGCCATGGACAGGGGGATGGAGCTTTCTTT.

This rearrangement joins TRBV4-3 to TRBJ2-1, with D possibly TRBD1 on 5 matching bases. Germline CDR1 and CDR2: LGHNA and YSLEER. The CDR3 totals 13 residues. V lost 8 bases, J lost 5 bases, and 13 bases lay in between. The CDR3 loop is CASSGRVNNEQFF. The CDR3 bases are TGCGCCAGCTCGGGCAGGGTAAACAATGAGCAGTTCTTC.

The V gene is TRBV29-1, the J gene TRBJ2-7; the match to TRBD2 covers 8 bases. The CDR3 is 14 residues long. The ends lost 7 bases at V and 2 bases at J; junction bases unmatched: 10. Per the germline V gene, CDR1 is SQVTM and CDR2 is ANQGSEA. The CDR3 DNA reads TGCAGCGCCTTGCCGGGGGGGCGGACCTACGAGCAGTACTTC. This gives the protein CSALPGGRTYEQYF.

This clone showed up just once. The genes are TRBV3-1 (or the pseudogene TRBV3-2) and TRBJ1-2, with D possibly matching TRBD1 (6 bases). The V gene's germline CDR1 is LGHDT and CDR2 YNNKEL (reference sequence). The CDR3 spans 15 residues. With 2 bases removed from V and 3 bases from J, the gap between germline ends came to 13 bases. Written as DNA, the CDR3 is TGTGCCAGCAGCCAAACCGGGACATTCGACTATGGCTACACCTTC. It codes for CASSQTGTFDYGYTF.

There are a few counts of this clone. The chain recombines TRBV7-2 with TRBJ2-6, with 8 bases aligning to TRBD1. The V gene's germline CDR1 is SGHTA and CDR2 FQGNSA. With 5 bases clipped from V and 4 bases from J, the junction kept 10 bases outside the gene matches. CDR3 length equals 17 residues. The DNA for the CDR3 is TGTGCCAGCAGCGATCCGGGACAGGTTGTAGGGGCCAACGTCCTGACTTTC. The encoded protein is CASSDPGQVVGANVLTF. The whole variable domain, remainder taken from reference TRBV7-2 and TRBJ2-6, is GAGVSQSPSNKVTEKGKDVELRCDPISGHTALYWYRQSLGQGLEFLIYFQGNSAPDKSGLPSDRFSAERTGGSVSTLTIQRTQQEDSAVYLCASSDPGQVVGANVLTFGAGSRLTVL.

The J gene is TRBJ2-5, the V gene TRBV18; 8 nucleotides align to TRBD2. Looked up from germline, CDR1 is KGHSH and CDR2 is LQKENI. CDR3 length: 16 amino acids. V was pared by 2 bases and J by 3 bases, with 8 bases of the junction left unmatched. For the CDR3, the DNA is TGTGCCAGCTCACCAACCCGTAGCGGGGCAGAAGAGACCCAGTACTTC. This translates into CASSPTRSGAEETQYF.

In this sample, this clone turned up a few times. The chain has TRBV3-1 (or the pseudogene TRBV3-2) and TRBJ2-7; no reliable D call. Germline loops: CDR1 LGHDT, CDR2 YNNKEL (reference sequence). Trimming removed 1 base at V and 0 bases at J, with 4 bases between. The CDR3 length is 13 residues. This chain's CDR3 is CASSQGSSYEQYF. The CDR3, as DNA: TGTGCCAGCAGCCAAGGGAGCTCCTACGAGCAGTACTTC.

CDR3 loop: CASSYSAWEGGTEAFF. DNA of the CDR3: TGTGCCAGCAGTTACTCCGCTTGGGAGGGTGGCACTGAAGCTTTCTTT. This chain connects TRBV6-5 to TRBJ1-1; D is uncertain. The CDR3 is 16 residues long. Germline V lookup: CDR1 MNHEY, CDR2 SVGAGI. V was clipped by 0 bases and J by 4 bases, with 15 bases between them.

V gene TRBV7-2 combines with J gene TRBJ2-1; possibly TRBD1 for D (6 bases). The germline V gene encodes CDR1 SGHTA and CDR2 FQGNSA. This CDR3 has 16 amino acids. Trimming stripped 5 bases from V and 8 bases from J, with 22 bases between. The CDR3 sequence: CASSAQGILTVDEQFF. DNA of the CDR3: TGTGCCAGCAGCGCACAGGGTATTCTTACCGTGGATGAGCAGTTCTTC.

The rearrangement links TRBV2 to TRBJ1-2, with D possibly TRBD1 on 5 matching bases. The V gene's germline CDR1 is SNHLY and CDR2 FYNNEI. The V and J ends lost 8 bases and 3 bases respectively, with 13 bases between them. The CDR3 covers 13 residues. CDR3 sequence reads: CASSLQGDYGYTF. The CDR3 coding sequence is TGTGCCAGCTCCTTGCAGGGTGACTATGGCTACACCTTC.

The chain carries TRBV18 and TRBJ1-1; 8 positions agree with TRBD1. Germline loops: CDR1 KGHSH, CDR2 LQKENI. With 0 bases clipped from V and 5 bases from J, the junction kept 8 bases outside the gene matches. There are 16 residues in the CDR3. For the CDR3, the DNA is TGTGCCAGCTCACCACCAGCAGGGGGCCGGGAAACTGAAGCTTTCTTT. It encodes CASSPPAGGRETEAFF.

V gene TRBV3-1 (or the pseudogene TRBV3-2) combines with J gene TRBJ2-7; D gene uncertain. The CDR3 is 14 amino acids. The germline gives CDR1 LGHDT, CDR2 YNNKEL (reference sequence). Trimming shortened V by 0 bases and J by 5 bases, and 11 bases separated the two germline ends. The DNA of the CDR3 is TGTGCCAGCAGCCAAGAACTACTACGGGACGAGCAGTACTTC. Translation gives CASSQELLRDEQYF.

The V and J genes are TRBV27 and TRBJ2-3, with 10 bases fitting TRBD2. Germline loops: CDR1 MNHEY, CDR2 SMNVEV (reference sequence). J gave up 2 bases and V 4 bases, and 3 bases lay outside the gene matches. This CDR3 has 15 amino acids. CDR3 nucleotides: TGTGCCAGCAGTTGGAGCGGGGGGGCCACAGATACGCAGTATTTT. As protein: CASSWSGGATDTQYF.